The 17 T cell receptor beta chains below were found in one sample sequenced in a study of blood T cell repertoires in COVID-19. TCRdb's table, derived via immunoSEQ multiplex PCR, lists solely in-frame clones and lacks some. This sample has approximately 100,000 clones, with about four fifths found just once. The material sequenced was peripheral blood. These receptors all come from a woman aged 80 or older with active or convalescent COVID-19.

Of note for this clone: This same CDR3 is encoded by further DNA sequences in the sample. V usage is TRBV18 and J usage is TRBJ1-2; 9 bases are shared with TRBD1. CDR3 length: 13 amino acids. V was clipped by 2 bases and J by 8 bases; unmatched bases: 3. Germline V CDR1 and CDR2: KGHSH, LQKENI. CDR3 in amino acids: CASSPDRGNGYTF. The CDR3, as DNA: TGTGCCAGCTCACCAGACAGGGGGAACGGCTACACCTTC.

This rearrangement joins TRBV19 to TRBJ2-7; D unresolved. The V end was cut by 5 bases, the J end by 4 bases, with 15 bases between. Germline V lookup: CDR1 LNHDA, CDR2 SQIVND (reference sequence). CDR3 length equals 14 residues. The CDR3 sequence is CASSYAKMVYEQYF. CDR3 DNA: TGTGCCAGTAGTTACGCGAAGATGGTTTACGAGCAGTACTTC.

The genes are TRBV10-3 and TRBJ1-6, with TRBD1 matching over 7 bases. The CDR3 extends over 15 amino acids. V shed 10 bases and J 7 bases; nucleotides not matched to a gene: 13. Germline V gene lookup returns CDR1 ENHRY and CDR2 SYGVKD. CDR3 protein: CASRGGLLWNSPLHF. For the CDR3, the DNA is TGTGCCAGCAGGGGGGGACTCCTCTGGAATTCACCCCTCCACTTT.

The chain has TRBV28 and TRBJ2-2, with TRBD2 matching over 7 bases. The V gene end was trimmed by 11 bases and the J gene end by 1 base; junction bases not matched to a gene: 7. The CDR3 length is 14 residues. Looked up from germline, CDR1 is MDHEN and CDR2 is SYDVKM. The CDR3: CAGSAGVNTGELFF. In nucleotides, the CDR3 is TGTGCCGGGTCGGCGGGAGTGAACACCGGGGAGCTGTTTTTT.

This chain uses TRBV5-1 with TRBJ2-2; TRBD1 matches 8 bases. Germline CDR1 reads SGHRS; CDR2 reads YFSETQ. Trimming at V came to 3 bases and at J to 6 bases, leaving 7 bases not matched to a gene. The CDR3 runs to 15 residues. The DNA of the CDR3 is TGCGCCAGCAGCTCCCGGACAGGGTCAGCCGGGGAGCTGTTTTTT. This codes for CASSSRTGSAGELFF.

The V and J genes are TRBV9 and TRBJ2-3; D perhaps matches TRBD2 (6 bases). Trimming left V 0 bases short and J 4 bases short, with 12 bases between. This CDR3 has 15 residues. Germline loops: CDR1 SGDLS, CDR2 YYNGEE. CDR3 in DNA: TGTGCCAGCAGCGTAGAGGGGCTAGCGCCAGATACGCAGTATTTT. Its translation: CASSVEGLAPDTQYF.

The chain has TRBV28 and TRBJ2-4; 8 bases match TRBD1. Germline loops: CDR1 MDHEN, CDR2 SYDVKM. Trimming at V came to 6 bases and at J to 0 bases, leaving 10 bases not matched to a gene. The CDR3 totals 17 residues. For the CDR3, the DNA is TGTGCCAGCAGCGCAATAGGACAGGGTTTAGCCAAAAACATTCAGTACTTC. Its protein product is CASSAIGQGLAKNIQYF.

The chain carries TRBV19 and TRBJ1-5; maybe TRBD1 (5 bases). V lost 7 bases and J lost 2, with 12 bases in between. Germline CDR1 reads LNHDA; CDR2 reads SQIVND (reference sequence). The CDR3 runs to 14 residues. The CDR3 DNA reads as TGTGCCAGTACCCCTGGGGGGGGCAATCAGCCCCAGCATTTT. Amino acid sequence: CASTPGGGNQPQHF.

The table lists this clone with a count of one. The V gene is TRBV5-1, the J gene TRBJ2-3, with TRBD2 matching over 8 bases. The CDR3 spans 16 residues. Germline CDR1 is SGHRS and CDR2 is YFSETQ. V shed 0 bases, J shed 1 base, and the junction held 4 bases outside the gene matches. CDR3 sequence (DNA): TGCGCCAGCAGCTTGGTTGGTAGCGGGGGCACAGATACGCAGTATTTT. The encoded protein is CASSLVGSGGTDTQYF.

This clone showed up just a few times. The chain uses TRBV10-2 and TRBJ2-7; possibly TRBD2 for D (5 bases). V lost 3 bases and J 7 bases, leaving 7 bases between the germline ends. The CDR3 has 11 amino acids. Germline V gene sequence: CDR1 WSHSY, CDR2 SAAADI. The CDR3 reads CASSDKREQYF. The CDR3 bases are TGCGCCAGCAGTGATAAGCGGGAGCAGTACTTC.

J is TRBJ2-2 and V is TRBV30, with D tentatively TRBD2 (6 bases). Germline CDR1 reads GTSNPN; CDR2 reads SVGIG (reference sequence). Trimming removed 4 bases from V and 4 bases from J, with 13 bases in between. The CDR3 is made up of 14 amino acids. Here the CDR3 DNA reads TGTGCCTGGACCGTCGGGAGTGCCACCGGGGAGCTGTTTTTT. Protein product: CAWTVGSATGELFF.

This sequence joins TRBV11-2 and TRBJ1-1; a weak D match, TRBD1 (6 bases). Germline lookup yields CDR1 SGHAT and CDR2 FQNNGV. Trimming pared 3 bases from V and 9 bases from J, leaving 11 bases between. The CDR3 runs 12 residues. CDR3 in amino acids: CASSFQTGQAFF. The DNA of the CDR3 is TGTGCCAGCAGCTTTCAGACAGGACAAGCTTTCTTT.

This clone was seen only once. In DNA, the CDR3 is TGTGCCAGCCAATCCGGGATCCCGTTCTCACCCCTCCACTTT. Protein: CASQSGIPFSPLHF. This chain joins TRBV27 and TRBJ1-6; D remains ambiguous. This CDR3 contains 14 residues. Trimming removed 8 bases from V and 10 bases from J, with 18 bases in between. Germline V CDR1 and CDR2: MNHEY, SMNVEV (reference sequence).

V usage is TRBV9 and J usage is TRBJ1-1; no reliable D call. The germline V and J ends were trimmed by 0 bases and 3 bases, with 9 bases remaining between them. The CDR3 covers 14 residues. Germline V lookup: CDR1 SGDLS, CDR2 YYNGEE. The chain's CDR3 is CASSVGIGDTEAFF. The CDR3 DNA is TGTGCCAGCAGCGTAGGGATCGGGGACACTGAAGCTTTCTTT.

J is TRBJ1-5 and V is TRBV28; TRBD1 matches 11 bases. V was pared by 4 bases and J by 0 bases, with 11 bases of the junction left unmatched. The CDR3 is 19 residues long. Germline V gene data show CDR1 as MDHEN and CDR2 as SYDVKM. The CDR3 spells CASSSRGTGGDYSNQPQHF. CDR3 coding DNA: TGTGCCAGCAGTTCCCGGGGGACAGGGGGTGATTATAGCAATCAGCCCCAGCATTTT.

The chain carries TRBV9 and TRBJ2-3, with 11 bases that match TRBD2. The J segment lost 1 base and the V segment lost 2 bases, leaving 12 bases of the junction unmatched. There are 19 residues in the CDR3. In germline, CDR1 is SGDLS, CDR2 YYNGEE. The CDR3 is CASSVLGGASGRRTDTQYF. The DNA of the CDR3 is TGTGCCAGCAGCGTCCTAGGGGGTGCTAGCGGGAGGCGCACAGATACGCAGTATTTT.

CDR3 residues: CASSPDGGPSYEQYF. For the CDR3, the DNA is TGTGCCAGCAGCCCGGACGGAGGGCCGTCCTACGAGCAGTACTTC. This rearrangement joins TRBV7-3 to TRBJ2-7, with D perhaps TRBD2 (6 bases). The V end lost 5 bases, the J end lost 1 base, and 15 bases lay between the germline ends. This CDR3 has 15 residues. CDR1 is SGHTA and CDR2 is FQGTGA in the germline V gene. The entire variable domain, with the rest obtained from reference TRBV7-3 and TRBJ2-7, is as follows: GAGVSQTPSNKVTEKGKYVELRCDPISGHTALYWYRQSLGQGPEFLIYFQGTGAADDSGLPNDRFFAVRPEGSVSTLKIQRTERGDSAVYLCASSPDGGPSYEQYFGPGTRLTVT.